The TCR beta chain under discussion was sequenced for a study of blood T cell repertoires in COVID-19. Under the authors' procedure: Using reference gene primer amplification, nucleated cell counts were estimated. The method was immunoSEQ multiplex PCR; TCRdb's version includes in-frame clones alone and lacks a portion of them. V, J and clone size are those of that table, while D and trimming were read from the DNA. The table includes more than 250,000 clones, over 75% detected once. This TCR was sampled from a man aged 45-65 years with active or convalescent COVID-19. The sequencing input was peripheral blood.

CDR3 protein: CASGLVDRALGSGRTYEQYF. DNA for the CDR3: TGTGCTAGTGGTTTGGTTGACCGGGCCCTGGGTAGCGGGCGAACCTACGAGCAGTACTTC. The rearrangement uses TRBV12-5 and TRBJ2-7, with 7 bases aligning to TRBD2. This CDR3 has 20 amino acids. Losses at the gene ends were 0 bases for V and 2 bases for J; bases not matched to a gene: 19. CDR1 is LGHNT, CDR2 FRNRAP, per germline.